A selection of T cell receptor beta chains follows, all from one sample in a study of T cell repertoires in cytomegalovirus infection. Their specific antigens are unknown. TCRdb used MiXCR to reprocess the reads, holding one entry per CDR3 protein. The data hold a few hundred thousand distinct CDR3 sequences, with 25% to 35% observed a single time. Sequencing was performed on cultured PBMCs, taken from culture after CMV antigen stimulation. All receptors derive from a human donor in good health (CMV status not recorded). Some clones in this sample may be carry-over from other donors' samples. CDR3s include the opening cysteine and the closing phenylalanine or tryptophan. D genes are given only for firm matches. Clone size is stated in some rows and not others, as once, few, many or a class when expanded.

J gene	V gene	D gene	clone size	CDR3 protein	CDR3 DNA
TRBJ1-3	TRBV12-3/TRBV12-4	-	many	CASSFGSHSGNTIYF	TGTGCCAGCAGTTTCGGCAGCCACTCTGGAAACACCATATATTTT
TRBJ2-2	TRBV7-9	TRBD2	many	CASSLVASGRAGTGELFF	TGTGCCAGCAGCTTAGTGGCTAGCGGGAGGGCTGGCACCGGGGAGCTGTTTTTT
TRBJ2-7	TRBV11-1	-	many	CASSLGKGFSYEQYF	TGTGCCAGCAGCTTAGGTAAGGGATTCTCCTACGAGCAGTACTTC
TRBJ2-3	TRBV18	TRBD1	-	CASSPLKTGGPDTQYF	TGTGCCAGCTCACCACTAAAGACAGGGGGCCCAGATACGCAGTATTTT
TRBJ2-1	TRBV7-3	TRBD2	many	CASSPSGYGNEQFF	TGTGCCAGCAGCCCTAGCGGGTACGGCAATGAGCAGTTCTTC
TRBJ1-1	TRBV20-1	-	-	CSASSGLLNTEAFF	TGCAGTGCTAGCTCCGGGCTCCTAAACACTGAAGCTTTCTTT
TRBJ1-1	TRBV30	-	-	CAWSSSRGTEAFF	TGTGCCTGGAGCAGTTCCCGGGGTACTGAAGCTTTCTTT
TRBJ2-2	TRBV12-3/TRBV12-4	-	few	CASSLGQMNTGELFF	TGTGCCAGCAGTCTCGGACAGATGAACACCGGGGAGCTGTTTTTT
TRBJ1-4	TRBV18	-	-	CASSPTRGGTELFF	TGTGCCAGCTCTCCTACGAGGGGAGGTACAGAACTGTTTTTT
TRBJ1-1	TRBV7-9	-	many	CASSLGRGTGTEAFF	TGTGCCAGCAGCTTAGGACGGGGGACGGGCACTGAAGCTTTCTTT
TRBJ2-7	TRBV12-5	-	few	CASRGIENEQYF	TGTGCTAGTAGAGGAATCGAGAACGAGCAGTACTTC
TRBJ1-6	TRBV5-4	-	-	CASNREGPLYNSPLHF	TGTGCCAGCAACCGAGAAGGCCCTCTCTATAATTCACCCCTCCACTTT
TRBJ2-5	TRBV6-5	-	few	CASSYGRGVYQETQYF	TGTGCCAGCAGTTACGGGCGGGGAGTGTACCAAGAGACCCAGTACTTC
TRBJ2-3	TRBV12-3/TRBV12-4	TRBD1	few	CASSFGQGGNTQYF	TGTGCCAGCAGTTTCGGACAGGGCGGGAATACGCAGTATTTT
TRBJ2-7	TRBV7-3	-	-	CASSDRGGSSYEQYF	TGTGCCAGCAGCGACCGTGGAGGAAGCTCCTACGAGCAGTACTTC
TRBJ1-2	TRBV12-3/TRBV12-4	TRBD1	few	CASRRTGRYGYTF	TGTGCCAGCAGGAGGACAGGGCGCTATGGCTACACCTTC
TRBJ1-5	TRBV12-3/TRBV12-4	TRBD1	many	CADSGTGSQPQHF	TGTGCCGACTCCGGGACAGGGTCCCAACCCCAGCATTTT
TRBJ2-1	TRBV12-3/TRBV12-4	-	few	CASRLPSYNEQFF	TGTGCCAGCAGACTCCCGTCCTACAATGAGCAGTTCTTC
TRBJ2-5	TRBV2	-	-	CASRGGIETQYF	TGTGCCAGCCGCGGAGGGATAGAGACCCAGTACTTC
TRBJ1-2	TRBV19	TRBD1	few	CASSSHGTGEDSYYGYTF	TGTGCCAGTAGTTCCCACGGGACAGGGGAGGATTCTTACTATGGCTACACCTTC
TRBJ2-1	TRBV7-3	-	many	CASSLSGGALEEQFF	TGTGCCAGCAGCTTAAGTGGGGGGGCGTTAGAGGAGCAGTTCTTC
TRBJ2-7	TRBV7-9	-	-	CASSLTEGPNYEQYF	TGTGCCAGCAGCTTAACGGAAGGACCAAACTACGAGCAGTACTTC
TRBJ2-1	TRBV3-1	TRBD2	many	CASSQGLAGYNEQFF	TGTGCCAGCAGCCAAGGACTAGCGGGTTACAATGAGCAGTTCTTC
TRBJ2-1	TRBV7-9	TRBD2	-	CASSLKTSGAYNEQFF	TGTGCCAGCAGCTTAAAGACTAGCGGAGCCTACAATGAGCAGTTCTTC
TRBJ2-7	TRBV12-3/TRBV12-4	-	few	CASSNLGSEQYF	TGTGCCAGCAGTAATCTGGGGTCCGAGCAGTACTTC
TRBJ1-2	TRBV12-3/TRBV12-4	-	few	CASSGGGRIYTF	TGTGCCAGCAGTGGGGGCGGTCGGATTTACACCTTC
TRBJ1-5	TRBV7-2	TRBD1	many	CASSVTGGGQPQHF	TGTGCCAGCAGCGTTACAGGGGGAGGTCAGCCCCAGCATTTT
TRBJ2-1	TRBV20-1	-	-	CSGRALSSYNEQFF	TGCAGCGGGCGGGCCTTGAGCTCCTACAATGAGCAGTTCTTC
TRBJ2-5	TRBV28	-	many	CASSVPRGWETQYF	TGTGCCAGCAGTGTGCCCAGGGGTTGGGAGACCCAGTACTTC
TRBJ2-3	TRBV13	TRBD2	many	CASTLTTSGVSDTQYF	TGTGCCAGCACCCTCACCACTAGCGGGGTCTCAGATACGCAGTATTTT
TRBJ1-5	TRBV6-4	TRBD1	-	CASSGGQQHQPQHF	TGTGCCAGCAGTGGGGGACAGCAACATCAGCCCCAGCATTTT
TRBJ1-5	TRBV7-9	-	few	CASSLGSTGGSNQPQHF	TGTGCCAGCAGCTTAGGCTCGACGGGAGGAAGCAATCAGCCCCAGCATTTT
TRBJ2-5	TRBV11-1	-	once	CASSLGEDETQYF	TGTGCCAGCAGCTTAGGGGAGGACGAGACCCAGTACTTC
TRBJ1-6	TRBV3-1	-	many	CASSQGNRGTLHF	TGTGCCAGCAGCCAAGGAAATCGGGGCACCCTCCACTTT
TRBJ2-3	TRBV12-3/TRBV12-4	-	-	CASRRTESTDTQYF	TGTGCCAGCAGGCGGACCGAGAGCACAGATACGCAGTATTTT
TRBJ2-7	TRBV7-2	-	-	CASSLEGSGGLFEQYF	TGTGCCAGCAGCTTAGAGGGCAGCGGAGGGCTCTTCGAGCAGTACTTC
TRBJ1-1	TRBV19	-	few	CASSGREAFF	TGTGCCAGTAGCGGCAGGGAAGCTTTCTTT
TRBJ1-2	TRBV11-2	-	-	CASSLGSAYGYTF	TGTGCCAGCAGCTTAGGCTCAGCCTATGGCTACACCTTC
TRBJ2-3	TRBV18	-	few	CASSPRGVDTDTQYF	TGTGCCAGCTCACCACGAGGAGTTGACACAGATACGCAGTATTTT
TRBJ1-1	TRBV4-2	-	-	CASSQISVTNTEAFF	TGTGCCAGCAGCCAAATTTCGGTGACGAACACTGAAGCTTTCTTT
TRBJ1-2	TRBV6-1	TRBD1	few	CASSQGQGATNLYGYTF	TGTGCCAGCAGTCAAGGACAGGGGGCGACTAATCTCTATGGCTACACCTTC
TRBJ1-2	TRBV29-1	TRBD1	-	CSVATGGLTF	TGCAGCGTGGCCACAGGGGGCCTCACCTTC
TRBJ1-1	TRBV7-6	-	-	CASSPKGSEAFF	TGTGCCAGCAGCCCTAAAGGTAGTGAAGCTTTCTTT
TRBJ2-2	TRBV20-1	-	-	CSAREARRSYTGELFF	TGCAGTGCTAGAGAGGCCAGAAGATCCTACACCGGGGAGCTGTTTTTT
TRBJ2-6	TRBV11-2	-	few	CASSLSGTPTYSGANVLTF	TGTGCCAGCAGCCTATCCGGGACACCTACTTACTCTGGGGCCAACGTCCTGACTTTC
TRBJ1-1	TRBV4-2	-	-	CASSRTGPEAFF	TGTGCCAGCAGCCGAACAGGACCTGAAGCTTTCTTT
TRBJ1-2	TRBV2	-	-	CASSDEGRVDGYTF	TGTGCCAGCAGTGATGAGGGGAGAGTGGATGGCTACACCTTC
TRBJ2-1	TRBV7-6	TRBD2	few	CASNNGASGTYNEQFF	TGTGCCAGCAACAATGGGGCTAGCGGAACCTACAATGAGCAGTTCTTC
TRBJ2-3	TRBV6-6	-	few	CASSTGQIRTDTQYF	TGTGCCAGCAGCACCGGACAGATAAGAACAGATACGCAGTATTTT
TRBJ1-6	TRBV19	TRBD1	-	CASTPRGLLGDNSPLHF	TGTGCCAGTACCCCGAGGGGGCTCCTAGGGGATAATTCACCCCTCCACTTT